These 20 T cell receptor beta chains were all obtained from the same sample, sequenced in a study of cytotoxic CD8 clonotypes in ibrutinib-treated CLL. Here immunoSEQ multiplex PCR was the method, and the copy in TCRdb shows in-frame clones only, minus some. The sample includes approximately 53,000 clones, over 65% of them seen just once. Source: PBMCs, taken after 24 months of ibrutinib treatment. These receptors were obtained from a human donor with chronic lymphocytic leukemia.

The chain uses TRBV19 and TRBJ2-3, with 9 bases aligning to TRBD2. The CDR3 sequence is 16 residues long. V lost 5 bases to trimming and J lost 2 bases; unmatched junction nucleotides: 8. In germline, CDR1 is LNHDA, CDR2 SQIVND (reference sequence). This CDR3 is CASSVSGRTPTDTQYF. Written as DNA, the CDR3 is TGTGCCAGTAGTGTTAGCGGGAGAACCCCCACAGATACGCAGTATTTT. The whole variable domain, remainder taken from reference TRBV19 and TRBJ2-3, is DGGITQSPKYLFRKEGQNVTLSCEQNLNHDAMYWYRQDPGQGLRLIYYSQIVNDFQKGDIAEGYSVSREKKESFPLTVTSAQKNPTAFYLCASSVSGRTPTDTQYFGPGTRLTVL.

The rearrangement uses TRBV7-9 and TRBJ2-7; D might be TRBD2 (6 bases). The V gene lost 1 base and the J gene lost 1 base, with 11 bases spanning the gap. The CDR3 loop spans 15 amino acids. Germline CDR1 is SEHNR and CDR2 is FQNEAQ (reference sequence). CDR3 bases: TGTGCCAGCAGCTTAGTGGGACTTCAGTCCTACGAGCAGTACTTC. It specifies CASSLVGLQSYEQYF.

The chain links TRBV5-4 to TRBJ2-5; TRBD1 matches 9 bases. The CDR3 is 15 amino acids. The J segment lost 5 bases and the V segment lost 4 bases, leaving 9 bases of the junction unmatched. Looked up from germline, CDR1 is SGHNT and CDR2 is YYREEE (reference sequence). DNA for the CDR3: TGTGCCAGCAGCCCGACCGGGACAGGGAGCGAGACCCAGTACTTC. Translation gives CASSPTGTGSETQYF.

The chain has TRBV29-1 and TRBJ2-6; D remains unclear. Germline loops: CDR1 SQVTM, CDR2 ANQGSEA. This CDR3 contains 15 residues. V was pared by 4 bases and J by 0 bases, with 10 bases between. CDR3 sequence: CSVGVVSSGANVLTF. The CDR3 nucleotides read TGCAGCGTTGGCGTCGTAAGCTCTGGGGCCAACGTCCTGACTTTC.

This clone is a singleton in its sample. The CDR3 sequence: CASRPSGQNTEAFF. CDR3 DNA: TGTGCCAGCAGGCCCAGCGGACAGAACACTGAAGCTTTCTTT. The chain joins TRBV28 to TRBJ1-1; perhaps TRBD1 as D (5 bases). CDR1 MDHEN and CDR2 SYDVKM come from the germline V gene. CDR3 size: 14 residues. Trimming left V 6 bases short and J 1 base short, with 12 bases between.

The chain joins TRBV18 to TRBJ2-1, with TRBD2 matching 8 bases. V gave up 2 bases and J gave up 6 bases; unmatched junction bases: 9. The V gene's germline CDR1 is KGHSH and CDR2 LQKENI. This CDR3 contains 16 residues. CDR3 bases: TGTGCCAGCTCACCAACGGAACTAGCGGTAACCAATGAGCAGTTCTTC. Translated, it gives CASSPTELAVTNEQFF.

This clone was seen more than once but under ten times. This chain links TRBV28 with TRBJ1-5; tentative D call: TRBD1 (5 bases). Per germline, CDR1 MDHEN and CDR2 SYDVKM. This CDR3 comprises 15 residues. Deletions cut 5 bases from V and 4 bases from J, with 15 bases between. The CDR3: CASSTMGRNNQPQHF. The CDR3 nucleotides are TGTGCCAGCAGTACGATGGGACGGAATAATCAGCCCCAGCATTTT.

This clone was found a few times. V is TRBV28 and J is TRBJ1-2; weak D call: TRBD1 (5 bases). Germline assignment: CDR1 MDHEN and CDR2 SYDVKM. Trimming took off 6 bases at V and 2 bases at J, with 10 bases between the two ends. The CDR3 is 13 residues long. The CDR3 DNA follows: TGTGCCAGCAGCATAACAGGAAACTATGGCTACACCTTC. It is translated as CASSITGNYGYTF.

The chain recombines TRBV7-9 with TRBJ2-3; TRBD2 might be the D (5 bases). There are 15 residues in the CDR3. The V and J ends lost 1 base and 2 bases respectively, with 10 bases between them. Per germline, CDR1 SEHNR and CDR2 FQNEAQ (reference sequence). The CDR3 region is CASSLGGQSTDTQYF. Written as DNA, the CDR3 is TGTGCCAGCAGCTTAGGAGGGCAGTCCACAGATACGCAGTATTTT.

In this sample, this clone is medium-sized (0.01 to 0.1%). The V gene is TRBV6-5, the J gene TRBJ1-2; D might be TRBD1 (6 bases). V lost 5 bases, J lost 4 bases, and 17 bases lay in between. CDR3 size: 15 residues. Germline CDR1 reads MNHEY; CDR2 reads SVGAGI. CDR3 loop: CASSHIRTAAYGYTF. CDR3 in DNA: TGTGCCAGCAGTCACATAAGGACAGCTGCCTATGGCTACACCTTC.

The V call is TRBV7-9, the J call TRBJ2-3; 14 bases fit TRBD2. Germline values: CDR1 SEHNR, CDR2 FQNEAQ (reference sequence). V gave up 3 bases and J gave up 9 bases; unmatched junction bases: 11. The CDR3 consists of 17 residues. Written as DNA, the CDR3 is TGTGCCAGCAGCTTGGATGGGGGACTAGCGGGAGATCGCACGCAGTATTTT. Encoded protein: CASSLDGGLAGDRTQYF.

The CDR3 region has the DNA TGTGCCTCCTATGCAGGGATCGATGAGCAGTTCTTC. Protein sequence: CASYAGIDEQFF. V gene TRBV30 combines with J gene TRBJ2-1; a possible D gene is TRBD1 (5 bases). Germline-derived CDR1 and CDR2 are GTSNPN and SVGIG (reference sequence). CDR3 size: 12 residues. Trimming cost V 7 bases and J 8 bases, with 15 bases left between them.

This chain links TRBV19 with TRBJ1-3; TRBD1 agrees at 7 bases. J lost 2 bases, V lost 6 bases, and 4 bases had no gene match. CDR3 size: 14 residues. CDR1 and CDR2 from the germline V gene are LNHDA and SQIVND (reference sequence). Here the CDR3 reads CASRTGTAGNTIYF. The CDR3 DNA is TGTGCCAGTAGGACCGGGACAGCTGGAAACACCATATATTTT.

The sample holds one count of this clone. V usage is TRBV6-7 and J usage is TRBJ2-1; the match to TRBD2 covers 11 bases. TRBV6-7 is assigned to the ORF class and has an uncertain function. The V segment lost 2 bases and the J segment 4 bases; nucleotides outside the gene matches: 7. The CDR3 is made up of 17 amino acids. CDR3 sequence reads: CASSYPLAGGPYNEQFF. The CDR3 region has the DNA TGTGCCAGCAGTTACCCCTTAGCGGGAGGGCCTTACAATGAGCAGTTCTTC.

The V call is TRBV2, the J call TRBJ2-7; TRBD1 might be the D (6 bases). The CDR3 runs 13 residues. Trimming removed 5 bases at V and 1 base at J, with 9 bases between. CDR1 SNHLY and CDR2 FYNNEI come from the germline V gene. The CDR3 sequence is CASSYRASYEQYF. CDR3 sequence (DNA): TGTGCCAGCAGTTACAGGGCGTCCTACGAGCAGTACTTC.

The chain uses TRBV9 and TRBJ2-7; TRBD1 is a possible D gene (5 bases). Looked up from germline, CDR1 is SGDLS and CDR2 is YYNGEE. CDR3 length equals 15 residues. Trimming removed 4 bases at V and 4 bases at J, with 18 bases between. The CDR3 spells CASSPSPTVYYEQYF. Written as DNA, the CDR3 is TGTGCCAGCAGCCCGAGCCCGACAGTTTATTACGAGCAGTACTTC.

This chain links TRBV4-1 with TRBJ1-5; D possibly corresponds to TRBD1 (5 bases). V lost 8 bases and J lost 7, with 15 bases in between. The CDR3 is made up of 13 amino acids. The V gene's germline CDR1 is MGHRA and CDR2 YSYEKL. The CDR3 sequence is CASAAGQVQPQHF. The CDR3 nucleotides are TGCGCCAGCGCCGCAGGGCAGGTGCAGCCCCAGCATTTT.

This clone was found a few times. The chain carries TRBV25-1 and TRBJ2-1; 9 bases align to TRBD1. Germline V CDR1 and CDR2: MGHDK, SYGVNS. This CDR3 region has 17 residues. The trim removed 4 bases at V and 7 bases at J, leaving 14 bases unmatched. This chain's CDR3 is CASSAPFSGTGKNEQFF. The CDR3 nucleotides read TGTGCCAGCAGTGCGCCCTTCTCCGGGACAGGGAAGAATGAGCAGTTCTTC.

This clone was seen just once. CDR3 region: CASSFFPDRTYEQYF. The DNA for the CDR3 is TGTGCCAGCAGTTTCTTCCCGGACAGGACCTACGAGCAGTACTTC. The chain links TRBV27 to TRBJ2-7; TRBD1 agrees at 7 bases. The CDR3 is made up of 15 amino acids. V lost 3 bases to trimming and J lost 2 bases; unmatched junction nucleotides: 7. Per germline, CDR1 MNHEY and CDR2 SMNVEV (reference sequence).

The chain has TRBV2 and TRBJ1-5; possible D gene TRBD1, 5 bases. CDR1 is SNHLY and CDR2 is FYNNEI in the germline V gene. Between the trimmed V and J ends, which lost 3 bases and 0 bases, there was a span of 9 bases. There are 15 residues in the CDR3. For the CDR3, the DNA is TGTGCCAGCAGTGAGGACACGTTTAGCAATCAGCCCCAGCATTTT. Translation: CASSEDTFSNQPQHF.